One and the same sample provided the 26 T cell receptor beta chains below, sequenced in a study of blood T cell repertoires in COVID-19 (TCRdb year 2020). Library preparation was by the immunoSEQ multiplex PCR assay. The clones in this table, taken by TCRdb from immuneACCESS, are in-frame only. Not every clone is retained; where verified, under half of the shortfall comes from an unresolved V gene, and the cause of the rest is unknown. The sample table records roughly 50,000 clones; around nine tenths of these occur just once. Over 11% of the sample lies in the top ten. The sequenced material came from peripheral blood. The receptor source for this set is a woman aged 55-75 years with active COVID-19.

This sequence joins TRBV27 and TRBJ2-7; D remains ambiguous. Germline V gives CDR1 MNHEY, CDR2 SMNVEV (reference sequence). V dropped 2 bases and J dropped 9 bases, with 17 bases sitting between them. This CDR3 contains 14 residues. Written as DNA, the CDR3 is TGTGCCAGCAGTTTAAGGAACACCTACGAGCGGCAGTACTTC. Its protein product is CASSLRNTYERQYF.

This chain connects TRBV7-3 to TRBJ2-5, with 8 bases that match TRBD2. V was clipped by 5 bases and J by 5 bases; unmatched bases: 10. Germline assignment: CDR1 SGHTA and CDR2 FQGTGA. The CDR3 spans 15 residues. DNA of the CDR3: TGTGCCAGCAGCAGCCAGGGCGGGGGGCCTGAGACCCAGTACTTC. The encoded protein is CASSSQGGGPETQYF.

V and J are TRBV10-3 and TRBJ1-6; 8 bases line up with TRBD1. The length of the CDR3 is 15 residues. V shed 3 bases, J shed 9 bases, and the junction held 7 bases outside the gene matches. The germline V gene encodes CDR1 ENHRY and CDR2 SYGVKD. The CDR3 nucleotides are TGTGCCATCAGTGATCCAGGGGGCAGGGGTTCACCCCTCCACTTT. It is translated as CAISDPGGRGSPLHF.

This chain links TRBV5-6 with TRBJ1-2, with a tentative D call TRBD1 (5 bases). The CDR3 has 16 residues. V lost 4 bases and J lost 4, with 20 bases in between. Looked up from germline, CDR1 is SGHDT and CDR2 is YYEEEE. In DNA, the CDR3 is TGTGCCAGCAGCCCTACCTTGGGGCACAGGCCCTATGGCTACACCTTC. Its translation is CASSPTLGHRPYGYTF.

The rearrangement links TRBV7-2 to TRBJ2-2, with 7 bases fitting TRBD2. The J segment lost 6 bases and the V segment lost 0 bases, leaving 4 bases of the junction unmatched. Looked up from germline, CDR1 is SGHTA and CDR2 is FQGNSA. The CDR3 loop spans 15 amino acids. DNA of the CDR3: TGTGCCAGCAGCTTAGCGCAACTAGCGTCCGGGGAGCTGTTTTTT. Protein sequence: CASSLAQLASGELFF.

The chain employs TRBV19 and TRBJ2-5; 12 positions agree with TRBD2. The germline V gene encodes CDR1 LNHDA and CDR2 SQIVND (reference sequence). The CDR3 is 17 residues long. With 3 bases clipped from V and 5 bases from J, the junction kept 10 bases outside the gene matches. The CDR3 sequence is CASSIPGLAGHGETQYF. The CDR3 DNA reads as TGTGCCAGTAGTATTCCGGGACTAGCGGGCCACGGGGAGACCCAGTACTTC.

This rearrangement joins TRBV7-8 to TRBJ2-2; D perhaps matches TRBD2 (6 bases). V shed 5 bases and J shed 5 bases, with 15 bases lying between them. CDR1 and CDR2 (germline): SGHVS, FQNEAQ. The CDR3 sequence is 15 residues long. Here the CDR3 reads CASSPAGGGTGELFF. The CDR3 region has the DNA TGTGCCAGCAGCCCCGCCGGGGGAGGAACCGGGGAGCTGTTTTTT.

This clone was detected once. The chain employs TRBV9 and TRBJ2-5; 7 positions match TRBD2. Germline-derived CDR1 and CDR2 are SGDLS and YYNGEE. The CDR3 spans 14 residues. The V and J ends lost 0 bases and 6 bases, in that order; junction bases with no gene match: 5. The CDR3 here is CASSVGTSAKTQYF. DNA of the CDR3: TGTGCCAGCAGCGTAGGTACTAGCGCAAAGACCCAGTACTTC.

This chain links TRBV6-5 with TRBJ2-5, with D possibly TRBD2 on 7 matching bases. This CDR3 comprises 15 residues. Germline V gene data show CDR1 as MNHEY and CDR2 as SVGAGI. V dropped 6 bases and J dropped 4 bases, with 18 bases sitting between them. The CDR3 is CASSSPRGGRETQYF. For the CDR3, the DNA is TGTGCCAGCAGCTCTCCGAGGGGGGGGCGAGAGACCCAGTACTTC.

This chain connects TRBV2 to TRBJ1-2; D remains unclear. Trimming stripped 4 bases from V and 5 bases from J, with 5 bases between. The germline CDR1 and CDR2 sequences are SNHLY and FYNNEI. This CDR3 is built from 11 residues. The DNA for the CDR3 is TGTGCCAGCAGTGTAATTTATGGCTACACCTTC. This sequence encodes CASSVIYGYTF.

This clone came up many times. This sequence joins TRBV2 and TRBJ1-1, with 7 bases aligning to TRBD1. The CDR3 loop spans 13 amino acids. V shed 5 bases and J 2 bases; nucleotides not matched to a gene: 2. The V gene's germline CDR1 is SNHLY and CDR2 FYNNEI. CDR3 in DNA: TGTGCCAGCAGTTACAGGGGTAACACTGAAGCTTTCTTT. This gives the protein CASSYRGNTEAFF.

The V call is TRBV25-1, the J call TRBJ2-5; D might be TRBD1 (5 bases). The CDR3 covers 12 residues. V was shortened by 7 bases and J by 2 bases, with 8 bases between the two germline ends. Germline lookup yields CDR1 MGHDK and CDR2 SYGVNS. The CDR3 nucleotides are TGTGCCAGCACACAGGATCAAGAGACCCAGTACTTC. It codes for CASTQDQETQYF.

The J gene is TRBJ2-3, the V gene TRBV3-1 (or the pseudogene TRBV3-2); TRBD1 is a possible D gene (5 bases). Between the trimmed V and J ends, which lost 0 bases and 4 bases, there was a span of 11 bases. Germline V CDR1 and CDR2: LGHDT, YNNKEL (reference sequence). The CDR3 loop spans 15 amino acids. As DNA, the CDR3 is TGTGCCAGCAGCCAAGATTCCTCAGGGCCAGATACGCAGTATTTT. It codes for CASSQDSSGPDTQYF.

DNA of the CDR3: TGTGCCAGCGTTCGACAGGGCTCGATCGGAAACACCATATATTTT. Protein: CASVRQGSIGNTIYF. This chain uses TRBV6-5 with TRBJ1-3; TRBD1 matches 7 bases. Losses at the gene ends were 8 bases for V and 4 bases for J; bases not matched to a gene: 11. The CDR3 totals 15 residues. The germline V gene encodes CDR1 MNHEY and CDR2 SVGAGI.

A few counts support this clone. The CDR3 coding sequence is TGTGCCAGCTTCCGGACAGGTAGCCCCTACGAGCAGTACTTC. This translates into CASFRTGSPYEQYF. This chain uses TRBV18 with TRBJ2-7; 7 bases map to TRBD1. The V and J ends lost 7 bases and 2 bases, in that order; junction bases with no gene match: 8. Germline lookup yields CDR1 KGHSH and CDR2 LQKENI. CDR3 size: 14 residues.

The chain carries TRBV12-3 or TRBV12-4 and TRBJ1-5; D perhaps matches TRBD1 (6 bases). The CDR3 is 13 residues long. Deletions cut 3 bases from V and 6 bases from J, with 9 bases between. This CDR3 reads CASSFRGSQPQHF. DNA for the CDR3: TGTGCCAGCAGTTTTAGGGGGAGTCAGCCCCAGCATTTT.

This clone showed up just a few times. The chain carries TRBV5-8 and TRBJ2-3; 8 bases line up with TRBD2. The trim removed 2 bases at V and 5 bases at J, leaving 4 bases unmatched. Germline CDR1 reads SGHTS; CDR2 reads YDEGEE. The CDR3 sequence is 14 residues long. CDR3 nucleotide sequence: TGTGCCAGCAGCTTCAACGGGGGGGGAGATACGCAGTATTTT. Translated: CASSFNGGGDTQYF.

This chain joins TRBV7-2 and TRBJ1-2, with D tentatively TRBD1 (5 bases). With 7 bases removed from V and 8 bases from J, the gap between germline ends came to 14 bases. This CDR3 is 12 amino acids long. Per the germline V gene, CDR1 is SGHTA and CDR2 is FQGNSA. CDR3 nucleotide sequence: TGTGCCAGCACCTCTGCGTGGGGCGGCTACACCTTC. The encoded protein is CASTSAWGGYTF.

The chain carries TRBV6-4 and TRBJ2-1, with 7 bases that match TRBD1. This CDR3 has 15 residues. The V segment lost 8 bases and the J segment 0 bases; nucleotides outside the gene matches: 7. Per the germline V gene, CDR1 is MRHNA and CDR2 is SNTAGT. The DNA of the CDR3 is TGTGCCAGCGGGGGACAGCGGCCCTCCTACAATGAGCAGTTCTTC. It yields the protein CASGGQRPSYNEQFF.

CDR3 loop: CASSYRPGDEQYF. The CDR3 nucleotides read TGTGCCAGCAGTTATCGGCCGGGGGACGAGCAGTACTTC. The chain links TRBV6-2 or TRBV6-3 to TRBJ2-7; weak D call: TRBD2 (6 bases). The CDR3 totals 13 residues. Germline CDR1 is MNHEY and CDR2 is SVGEGT. V was shortened by 3 bases and J by 5 bases, with 11 bases between the two germline ends.

The chain is built from TRBV10-1 and TRBJ1-1; D is perhaps TRBD1 (5 bases). Germline assignment: CDR1 WNHNN and CDR2 SYGVQD (reference sequence). The CDR3 runs 13 residues. The V end was cut by 4 bases, the J end by 4 bases, with 10 bases between. DNA of the CDR3: TGCGCCAGCAGTGGCCAGGGAATCACTGAAGCTTTCTTT. Residues: CASSGQGITEAFF.

The V gene is TRBV18, the J gene TRBJ1-2; D gene unclear. Trimming left V 2 bases short and J 0 bases short, with 7 bases between. There are 14 residues in the CDR3. The germline gives CDR1 KGHSH, CDR2 LQKENI. The CDR3 DNA reads as TGTGCCAGCTCACCAGACGGGGCTAACTATGGCTACACCTTC. This codes for CASSPDGANYGYTF.

J is TRBJ2-1 and V is TRBV7-2; D is perhaps TRBD1 (6 bases). There are 14 residues in the CDR3. With 2 bases removed from V and 4 bases from J, the gap between germline ends came to 9 bases. CDR1 is SGHTA and CDR2 is FQGNSA in the germline V gene. The CDR3 coding sequence is TGTGCCAGCAGCTTAAGGGGGAGTTACAATGAGCAGTTCTTC. As protein: CASSLRGSYNEQFF.

This rearrangement joins TRBV24-1 to TRBJ2-1; a weak D match, TRBD1 (6 bases). The CDR3 loop spans 13 amino acids. The V end was cut by 5 bases, the J end by 8 bases, with 12 bases between. Germline V gene lookup returns CDR1 KGHDR and CDR2 SFDVKD. CDR3 in DNA: TGTGCCACCAGTGTTAGGGGGTTGGATGAGCAGTTCTTC. Translated, it gives CATSVRGLDEQFF.

The chain recombines TRBV19 with TRBJ1-4, with D unresolved. Germline V gene data show CDR1 as LNHDA and CDR2 as SQIVND (reference sequence). V lost 5 bases, J lost 0 bases, and 10 bases lay in between. The CDR3 is made up of 15 amino acids. The CDR3 DNA follows: TGTGCCAGTAGTCCCCCCGGTGCAACTAATGAAAAACTGTTTTTT. This codes for CASSPPGATNEKLFF.

The V call is TRBV3-1 (or the pseudogene TRBV3-2), the J call TRBJ1-1, with a possible D match to TRBD1 (6 bases). Germline V gene sequence: CDR1 LGHDT, CDR2 YNNKEL (reference sequence). The CDR3 has 15 residues. V was clipped by 0 bases and J by 3 bases, with 11 bases between them. The CDR3 loop is CASSQDGTSHTEAFF. The CDR3 DNA is TGTGCCAGCAGCCAAGATGGGACATCGCACACTGAAGCTTTCTTT.